This T cell receptor beta chain was profiled in a study of regulatory T cells in long-lasting Graves disease. Time point given: newly diagnosed GD, antithyroid drugs for less than 3 months. Generation of the TCR library employed RNA extracted from PBMCs. Libraries of TCR beta came from iRepertoire HTBI primers plus Arm-PCR of CDR3 regions. TCRdb reprocessed the multiplex PCR reads via MiXCR and lists one record per CDR3 protein. The table includes over 400,000 distinct CDR3 sequences, around 15% detected once. With 0 bases removed from V and 4 bases from J, the gap between germline ends came to 11 bases. The CDR3 totals 15 residues. CDR1 SGDLS and CDR2 YYNGEE come from the germline V gene. In regard to this clonotype: What it binds is not known.

Study results and limitations: Sampling was limited to peripheral blood rather than thyroid tissue.

The sample was also linked to a second study, of T cells in Graves' hyperthyroidism and ophthalmopathy.

The sample consisted of peripheral blood mononuclear cells (PBMCs), taken at new diagnosis, from a patient treated with antithyroid drugs. The clonotype originates from a woman aged 45 to 65 with Graves disease. The V and J genes are TRBV9 and TRBJ2-1; the D gene is possibly TRBD2 (6 bases). As DNA, the CDR3 is TGTGCCAGCAGCGTAGTTGCGGGAAGATACAATGAGCAGTTCTTC. Encoded protein: CASSVVAGRYNEQFF.